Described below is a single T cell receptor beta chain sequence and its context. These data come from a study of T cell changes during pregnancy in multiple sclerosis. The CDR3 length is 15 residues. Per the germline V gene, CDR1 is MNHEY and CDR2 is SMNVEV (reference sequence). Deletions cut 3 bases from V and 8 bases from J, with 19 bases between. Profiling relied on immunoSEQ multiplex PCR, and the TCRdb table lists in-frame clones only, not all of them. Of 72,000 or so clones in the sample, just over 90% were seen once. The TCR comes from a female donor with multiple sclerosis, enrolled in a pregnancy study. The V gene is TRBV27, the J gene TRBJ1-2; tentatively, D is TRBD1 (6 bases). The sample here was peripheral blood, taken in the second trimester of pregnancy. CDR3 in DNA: TGTGCCAGCAGTTTTACGGCTGGGGGCGGTCGGGGCTACACCTTC. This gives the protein CASSFTAGGGRGYTF.